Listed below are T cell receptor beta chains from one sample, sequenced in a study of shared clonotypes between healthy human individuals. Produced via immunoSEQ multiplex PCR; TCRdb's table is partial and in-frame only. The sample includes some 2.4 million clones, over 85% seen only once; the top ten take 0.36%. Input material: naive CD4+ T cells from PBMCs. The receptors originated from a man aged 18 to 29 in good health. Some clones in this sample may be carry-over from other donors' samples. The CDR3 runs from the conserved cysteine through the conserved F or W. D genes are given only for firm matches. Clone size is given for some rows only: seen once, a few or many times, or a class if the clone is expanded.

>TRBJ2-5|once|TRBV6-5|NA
CASSPLGQGKTQYF
TGTGCCAGCAGTCCGCTTGGGCAGGGAAAGACCCAGTACTTC
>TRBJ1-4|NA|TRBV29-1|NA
CSATGRTNEKLFF
TGCAGCGCAACAGGGAGGACTAATGAAAAACTGTTTTTT
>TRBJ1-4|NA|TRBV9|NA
CASSVQGRANEKLFF
TGTGCCAGCAGCGTTCAGGGTAGGGCTAATGAAAAACTGTTTTTT
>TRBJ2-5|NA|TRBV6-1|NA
CASSEDLGAGTSETQYF
TGTGCCAGCAGTGAAGACCTGGGGGCCGGGACATCAGAGACCCAGTACTTC
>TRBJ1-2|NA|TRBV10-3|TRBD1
CAITETRDRGYRYYGYTF
TGTGCCATCACCGAGACCCGGGACAGGGGGTACCGCTACTATGGCTACACCTTC
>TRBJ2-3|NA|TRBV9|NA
CASSVQGTDTQYF
TGTGCCAGCAGCGTACAGGGTACAGATACGCAGTATTTT
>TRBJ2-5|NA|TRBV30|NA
CAWSGLEGETQYF
TGTGCCTGGAGTGGACTAGAAGGAGAGACCCAGTACTTC
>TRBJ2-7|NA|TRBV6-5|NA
CASTPLRPVYEQYF
TGTGCCAGCACCCCACTGCGACCCGTCTACGAGCAGTACTTC
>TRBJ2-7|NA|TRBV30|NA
CAWETGTYEQYF
TGTGCCTGGGAAACGGGGACCTACGAGCAGTACTTC
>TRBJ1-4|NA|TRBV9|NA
CASSVVGGGEKLFF
TGTGCCAGCAGCGTAGTGGGCGGGGGCGAAAAACTGTTTTTT
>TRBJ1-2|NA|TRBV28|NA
CASSRAGPNYGYTF
TGTGCCAGCAGTCGGGCAGGGCCTAACTATGGCTACACCTTC
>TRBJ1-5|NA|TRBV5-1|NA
CASSLDGVAQPQHF
TGCGCCAGCAGCTTGGATGGGGTGGCTCAGCCCCAGCATTTT
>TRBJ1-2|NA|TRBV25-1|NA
CATDRAVQENYGYTF
TGTGCCACCGACCGGGCGGTACAGGAAAACTATGGCTACACCTTC
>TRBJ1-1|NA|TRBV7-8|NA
CASSLAGEGASWNTEAFF
TGTGCCAGCAGCTTAGCGGGCGAGGGAGCGAGTTGGAACACTGAAGCTTTCTTT
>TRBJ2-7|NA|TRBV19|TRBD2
CASSIGGAGGATNQYF
TGTGCCAGTAGTATCGGAGGAGCGGGAGGCGCCACCAACCAGTACTTC
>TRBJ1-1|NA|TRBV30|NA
CAWSWGMNTEAFF
TGTGCCTGGAGCTGGGGGATGAACACTGAAGCTTTCTTT
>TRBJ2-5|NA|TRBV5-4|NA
CASSFGDKETQYF
TGTGCCAGCAGCTTCGGTGACAAAGAGACCCAGTACTTC
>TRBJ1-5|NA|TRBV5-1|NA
CASSPTATDYSNQPQHF
TGCGCCAGCAGCCCTACGGCGACAGACTATAGCAATCAGCCCCAGCATTTT
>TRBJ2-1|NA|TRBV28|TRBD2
CASSLGLALAGASAQFF
TGTGCCAGCAGTTTAGGCCTCGCGCTAGCGGGAGCCTCGGCGCAGTTCTTC
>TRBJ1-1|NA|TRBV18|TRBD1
CASSQGAETEAFF
TGTGCCAGCTCACAGGGGGCCGAGACTGAAGCTTTCTTT
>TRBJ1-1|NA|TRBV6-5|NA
CAISTGGTEAFF
TGTGCCATTTCGACGGGGGGCACTGAAGCTTTCTTT
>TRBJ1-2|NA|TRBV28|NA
CASTLLRGQGNYGYTF
TGTGCCAGCACCCTCTTACGAGGCCAAGGGAACTATGGCTACACCTTC
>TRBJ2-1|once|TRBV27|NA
CASSRAQRVRGNEQFF
TGTGCCAGCAGTAGGGCCCAGCGCGTCCGGGGCAATGAGCAGTTCTTC
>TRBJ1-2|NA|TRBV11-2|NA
CASSDRDYGYTF
TGTGCCAGCAGCGACCGGGACTATGGCTACACCTTC
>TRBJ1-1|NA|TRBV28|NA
CASSLPGANTEAFF
TGTGCCAGCAGTTTGCCAGGGGCAAACACTGAAGCTTTCTTT
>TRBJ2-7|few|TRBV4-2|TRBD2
CASSQDPAGGYEQYF
TGTGCCAGCAGCCAAGATCCCGCGGGGGGCTACGAGCAGTACTTC
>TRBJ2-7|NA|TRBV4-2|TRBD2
CASSQATSGSYEQYF
TGTGCCAGCAGCCAAGCTACTAGCGGGTCCTATGAGCAGTACTTC
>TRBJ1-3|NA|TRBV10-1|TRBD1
CASRGTGDGNTIYF
TGCGCCAGCAGGGGGACAGGGGACGGAAACACCATATATTTT
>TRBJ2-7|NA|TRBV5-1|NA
CASSLVGQDEQYF
TGCGCCAGCAGTCTAGTGGGTCAAGACGAGCAGTACTTC
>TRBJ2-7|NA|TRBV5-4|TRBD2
CASSSGLEAYEQYF
TGTGCCAGCAGCTCGGGACTAGAGGCCTACGAGCAGTACTTC
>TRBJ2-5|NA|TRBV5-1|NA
CASSFIGGWETQYF
TGCGCCAGCAGCTTCATAGGGGGTTGGGAGACCCAGTACTTC
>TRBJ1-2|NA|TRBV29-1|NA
CSVEVLYGYTF
TGCAGCGTTGAAGTCCTCTATGGCTACACCTTC
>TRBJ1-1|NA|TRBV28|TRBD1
CAATVTGGWSTEAFF
TGTGCCGCAACCGTAACAGGGGGCTGGAGCACTGAAGCTTTCTTT
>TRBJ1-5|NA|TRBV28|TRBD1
CASRSGGGPNQPQHF
TGTGCCAGCAGATCAGGAGGGGGCCCAAATCAGCCCCAGCATTTT